The 6 T cell receptor beta chains below come from one sample, sequenced in a study of T cell repertoires in cytomegalovirus infection. TCRdb re-called the reads through MiXCR, storing one row per CDR3 protein. Seen here are approximately 470,000 distinct CDR3 sequences, under 55% observed once, and the top ten hold around 45%. No cognate antigen is known for these TCRs. Sequenced here: cultured PBMCs, sampled from culture after CMV antigen stimulation. The receptors originated from a human donor in good health (CMV status not recorded). Some clones in this sample may be carry-over from other donors' samples.

J is TRBJ2-1 and V is TRBV7-2; perhaps TRBD2 as D (6 bases). The germline V gene encodes CDR1 SGHTA and CDR2 FQGNSA. The germline V and J ends were trimmed by 5 bases and 5 bases, with 13 bases remaining between them. The CDR3 is made up of 14 amino acids. The CDR3, as DNA: TGTGCCAGCAGCGTTTCGGGACTCCACAATGAGCAGTTCTTC. Translated, it gives CASSVSGLHNEQFF. Drawing the rest from reference TRBV7-2 and TRBJ2-1, the complete variable domain is GAGVSQSPSNKVTEKGKDVELRCDPISGHTALYWYRQSLGQGLEFLIYFQGNSAPDKSGLPSDRFSAERTGGSVSTLTIQRTQQEDSAVYLCASSVSGLHNEQFFGPGTRLTVL.

In this sample, this clonotype turned up a few times. V and J are TRBV7-9 and TRBJ2-1; D is unclear. CDR1 is SEHNR and CDR2 is FQNEAQ in the germline V gene (reference sequence). The CDR3 length is 14 residues. The ends were cut back, 4 bases at V and 0 bases at J, with 7 bases in the middle. In DNA, the CDR3 is TGTGCCAGCAGCTCCACCCACTCCTACAATGAGCAGTTCTTC. Amino acids: CASSSTHSYNEQFF.

The rearrangement uses TRBV7-8 and TRBJ1-5; 7 nucleotides line up with TRBD1. The ends lost 5 bases at V and 3 bases at J; junction bases unmatched: 10. Germline V gene data show CDR1 as SGHVS and CDR2 as FQNEAQ. This CDR3 is built from 16 residues. The CDR3 DNA reads as TGTGCCAGCAGCAAAAACAGGGGAAGGTTCAATCAGCCCCAGCATTTT. Translated: CASSKNRGRFNQPQHF.

This clonotype was seen a few times. V gene TRBV9 combines with J gene TRBJ2-5; 8 bases match TRBD2. V trimming: 2 bases; J trimming: 5 bases; junction bases outside the gene matches: 2. CDR3 length: 13 amino acids. From germline, CDR1 is SGDLS and CDR2 YYNGEE. The CDR3: CASSVPGGETQYF. CDR3 in DNA: TGTGCCAGCAGCGTCCCGGGGGGGGAGACCCAGTACTTC.

Here the CDR3 reads CASSEGATSAKLTDTQYF. In DNA, the CDR3 is TGTGCCAGCAGTGAAGGGGCGACTAGTGCTAAACTCACAGATACGCAGTATTTT. The chain combines TRBV6-1 with TRBJ2-3; possible D gene TRBD2, 6 bases. V lost 1 base, J lost 2 bases, and 19 bases lay in between. The CDR3 covers 18 residues. CDR1 is MNHNS, CDR2 SASEGT, per germline.

V gene TRBV5-6 combines with J gene TRBJ2-5; 9 bases map to TRBD1. The CDR3 runs to 14 residues. The J segment lost 5 bases and the V segment lost 5 bases, leaving 7 bases of the junction unmatched. Germline V lookup: CDR1 SGHDT, CDR2 YYEEEE. This CDR3 is CASRKQGAVETQYF. CDR3 nucleotides: TGTGCCAGCAGAAAACAGGGGGCGGTCGAGACCCAGTACTTC.